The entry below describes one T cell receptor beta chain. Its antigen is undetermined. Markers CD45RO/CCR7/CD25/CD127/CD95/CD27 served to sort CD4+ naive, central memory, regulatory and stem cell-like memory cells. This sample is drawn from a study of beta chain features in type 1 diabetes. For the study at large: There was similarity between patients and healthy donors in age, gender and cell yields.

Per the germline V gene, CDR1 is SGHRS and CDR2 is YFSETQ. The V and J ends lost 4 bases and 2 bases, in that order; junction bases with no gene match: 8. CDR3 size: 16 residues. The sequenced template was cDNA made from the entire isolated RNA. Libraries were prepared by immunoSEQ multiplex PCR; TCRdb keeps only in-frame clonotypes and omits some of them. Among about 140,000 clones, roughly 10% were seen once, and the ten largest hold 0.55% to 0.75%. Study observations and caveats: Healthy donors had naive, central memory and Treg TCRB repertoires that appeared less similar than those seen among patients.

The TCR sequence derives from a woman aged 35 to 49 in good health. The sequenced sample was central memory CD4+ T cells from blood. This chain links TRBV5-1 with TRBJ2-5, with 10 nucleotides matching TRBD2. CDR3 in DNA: TGCGCCAGCAGCCCCCGGGTAGCGGGGGGACAAGAGACCCAGTACTTC. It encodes CASSPRVAGGQETQYF.